The 17 T cell receptor beta chains below come from one sample, sequenced in a study of blood T cell repertoires in COVID-19. The assay was immunoSEQ multiplex PCR, and TCRdb's table has in-frame clones only and misses some. The data hold approximately 230,000 clones, with roughly 87% observed a single time. The sample taken for sequencing was peripheral blood. The receptors here all came from a man younger than 35 with active or convalescent COVID-19.

The chain uses TRBV11-1 and TRBJ2-3; 7 bases are a match to TRBD2. CDR1 is SGHAT and CDR2 is FQDESV in the germline V gene (reference sequence). V shed 6 bases and J 2 bases; nucleotides not matched to a gene: 5. The CDR3 contains 14 residues. CDR3 sequence (DNA): TGTGCCAGCAGACGGGGGGAAAACACAGATACGCAGTATTTT. Translation: CASRRGENTDTQYF.

The table lists this clone with a count of one. This sequence joins TRBV19 and TRBJ1-2, with 9 bases identical to TRBD1. The junction had 10 bases not matched to a gene; V was cut back by 7 bases and J by 4 bases. The CDR3 length is 15 residues. Germline values: CDR1 LNHDA, CDR2 SQIVND (reference sequence). The CDR3 DNA reads as TGTGCCAGTACCGAGGGGGGACAGGGTAGCTATGGCTACACCTTC. This translates into CASTEGGQGSYGYTF.

This chain joins TRBV6-5 and TRBJ2-1; D is unresolved. Trimming took off 6 bases at V and 4 bases at J, with 10 bases between the two ends. CDR3 size: 13 residues. The V gene's germline CDR1 is MNHEY and CDR2 SVGAGI. CDR3 in DNA: TGTGCCAGCAGGCGAAAGCCTTACAATGAGCAGTTCTTC. Protein product: CASRRKPYNEQFF.

J is TRBJ2-1 and V is TRBV19, with TRBD1 matching over 7 bases. The V gene end was trimmed by 6 bases and the J gene end by 10 bases; junction bases not matched to a gene: 24. This CDR3 contains 18 residues. The germline gives CDR1 LNHDA, CDR2 SQIVND (reference sequence). The CDR3 bases are TGTGCCAGTAGACCTTCAATCGTACAGGGGACGGTCTCTTGGGAGCAGTTCTTC. Translating gives CASRPSIVQGTVSWEQFF.

Regarding this clone: A junction end diverges from the germline sequence, so it may reflect a read error. The chain couples TRBV7-7 to TRBJ2-5; 11 bases align to TRBD1. This CDR3 comprises 15 residues. Germline V gene sequence: CDR1 SSHAT, CDR2 FNYEAQ (reference sequence). CDR3 coding DNA: TGTGCTAGCAGCTTGGACAGGGGGCTAGAAGAGACCCAGTACTTC. Its translation is CASSLDRGLEETQYF.

V and J are TRBV20-1 and TRBJ1-1; D gene uncertain. V lost 3 bases and J lost 7, with 9 bases in between. Germline V gives CDR1 DFQATT, CDR2 SNEGSKA (reference sequence). This CDR3 region has 11 residues. CDR3 sequence (DNA): TGCAGTGCTAGCGCCCCCGGTGAAGCTTTCTTT. Its translation: CSASAPGEAFF.

This clone appeared a single time. The rearrangement links TRBV9 to TRBJ2-5; D may be TRBD2 (5 bases). There are 14 residues in the CDR3. Germline V lookup: CDR1 SGDLS, CDR2 YYNGEE. The V gene lost 0 bases and the J gene lost 5 bases, with 11 bases spanning the gap. CDR3 DNA sequence: TGTGCCAGCAGCGTAGGACTACCCGGGGAGACCCAGTACTTC. This gives the protein CASSVGLPGETQYF.

The chain recombines TRBV7-2 with TRBJ1-2; D not resolved. Trimming pared 5 bases from V and 8 bases from J, leaving 15 bases between. The germline V gene has CDR1 SGHTA and CDR2 FQGNSA. The CDR3 loop spans 13 amino acids. The DNA for the CDR3 is TGTGCCAGCAGCCGCCGTCCCTCTACCGGCTACACCTTC. Encoded protein: CASSRRPSTGYTF.

The genes are TRBV6-5 and TRBJ2-5, with a tentative D call TRBD2 (6 bases). The CDR3 totals 15 residues. The germline gives CDR1 MNHEY, CDR2 SVGAGI. V was shortened by 6 bases and J by 2 bases, with 16 bases between the two germline ends. CDR3 in amino acids: CASSLDWDSQETQYF. The CDR3 nucleotides are TGTGCCAGCAGCCTGGACTGGGACTCACAAGAGACCCAGTACTTC.

V usage is TRBV30 and J usage is TRBJ2-7; maybe TRBD2 (6 bases). The germline gives CDR1 GTSNPN, CDR2 SVGIG (reference sequence). The germline V and J ends were trimmed by 5 bases and 1 base, with 12 bases remaining between them. The CDR3 sequence is 13 residues long. The CDR3, as DNA: TGTGCCTGGGCACTTAGCGGTTCCTACGAGCAGTACTTC. Translation: CAWALSGSYEQYF.

The chain links TRBV9 to TRBJ2-3, with D perhaps matching TRBD1 (5 bases). This CDR3 has 17 residues. CDR1 SGDLS and CDR2 YYNGEE come from the germline V gene. The V gene lost 4 bases and the J gene lost 3 bases, with 21 bases spanning the gap. CDR3 residues: CASSLRSRQGTTDTQYF. CDR3 DNA sequence: TGTGCCAGCAGCCTTAGAAGTCGGCAGGGTACTACAGATACGCAGTATTTT.

The V call is TRBV7-3, the J call TRBJ2-3; TRBD2 aligns across 8 bases. J gave up 5 bases and V 5 bases, and 12 bases lay outside the gene matches. Germline V lookup: CDR1 SGHTA, CDR2 FQGTGA. The CDR3 contains 16 residues. CDR3 in amino acids: CASSPAGSGTGDTQYF. CDR3 sequence (DNA): TGTGCCAGCAGCCCCGCTGGTAGCGGGACGGGAGATACGCAGTATTTT.

V is TRBV7-2 and J is TRBJ2-2, with 9 bases matching TRBD1. This CDR3 contains 16 residues. V was pared by 6 bases and J by 4 bases, with 9 bases of the junction left unmatched. In germline, CDR1 is SGHTA, CDR2 FQGNSA. The chain's CDR3 is CASRMSGTGFTGELFF. DNA of the CDR3: TGTGCCAGCAGGATGTCCGGGACAGGGTTCACCGGGGAGCTGTTTTTT.

This chain uses TRBV6-2 or TRBV6-3 with TRBJ2-6; D ambiguous. V lost 5 bases, J lost 1 base, and 9 bases lay in between. Germline CDR1 reads MNHEY; CDR2 reads SVGEGT. CDR3 length: 15 residues. CDR3 nucleotides: TGTGCCAGCAGTCACCCAGTATCTGGGGCCAACGTCCTGACTTTC. This sequence encodes CASSHPVSGANVLTF.

This sequence joins TRBV29-1 and TRBJ2-5; TRBD1 matches at 8 bases. The germline CDR1 and CDR2 sequences are SQVTM and ANQGSEA. V lost 8 bases and J lost 2; bases outside the gene matches: 10. This CDR3 has 14 amino acids. The CDR3 spells CSTTAGTGQETQYF. In nucleotides, the CDR3 is TGCAGCACGACCGCCGGGACAGGACAAGAGACCCAGTACTTC.

This clone was counted once. The rearrangement uses TRBV7-9 and TRBJ1-1, with TRBD1 identical over 11 bases. After removal of 1 base from V and 5 bases from J, the junction contained 6 bases not matched to a gene. This CDR3 has 16 amino acids. In germline, CDR1 is SEHNR, CDR2 FQNEAQ (reference sequence). In DNA, the CDR3 is TGTGCCAGCAGCTTAGATTCGGGACAGGGGGGGACTGAAGCTTTCTTT. It yields the protein CASSLDSGQGGTEAFF.

The gene calls are TRBV12-3 or TRBV12-4 and TRBJ1-1; 8 positions agree with TRBD1. The CDR3 is 12 amino acids. Trimming took 6 bases from V and 6 from J; bases not matched to a gene: 3. The CDR3 loop reads CASRLTGAEAFF. CDR3 DNA sequence: TGTGCCAGCAGATTGACAGGGGCTGAAGCTTTCTTT.